This T cell receptor beta chain was sequenced for a study of T cell responses to AZD1222 COVID-19 vaccine (dated by TCRdb to about 2021). As for the study more broadly: AZD1222 recipients whose second dose came at about 4 weeks and those whose second dose came at about 12 weeks were combined into one group, since spike-specific TCR depth and breadth did not differ between the two schedules. TCR sequencing was performed for roughly 240 trial participants, of whom about 210 were given two doses of AZD1222 and around 25 were given two doses of MenACWY control vaccine. Enrollment into the trials was organized by age into subgroups of 18-55, 56-69 and 70-plus years, and those subgroups contained roughly 150, 30 and 60 TCR-sequenced participants, respectively. General conclusions and limits of the study: No day 14 peak-response samples were available, so repertoires were characterized only after the peak T cell response. Reportedly, close to half of the unique spike-specific TCRs recognized epitopes lying outside the regions that are mutated in the B.1.351 and B.1.1.7 variants. Participants were mostly white British and included more females than males, and it was suggested by the authors that clonal diversity may have been underestimated. In the small 56-69-year group, the increase in depth fell short of significance, most likely because of low power. Spike-specific TCR breadth and depth rose significantly after two AZD1222 doses compared with day 0 and with MenACWY recipients. Conclusions about previously exposed vaccinees are limited, since just 6 or 7 AZD1222 recipients were seropositive for SARS-CoV-2 at baseline. The vaccine-associated CD4 TCRs covered the entire spike protein, and the dominant responses fell in regions 160-218 and 743-854.

In the case of this clone: Its binding antigen is unknown. No clone much larger than this one lies a single base away; base qualities are absent.

Per the publication, the time point label means: baseline before first vaccination. The vaccinee samples were drawn from two UK trials, COV001 and COV002, one of which was a single-blind randomized controlled phase 2/3 trial testing AZD1222 (ChAdOx1 nCoV-19) in healthy adults. Trial participant PBMC samples were collected at day 0 and day 28 after the second dose for TCRbeta chain sequencing. Germline trimming: 7 bases from V, 3 bases from J; junction bases outside gene matches: 5. CDR3 length: 13 amino acids, cysteine to phenylalanine. Only the CDR3 DNA stays, 39 bases, in frame from base 1. The germline V gene gives CDR1 as MNHEY and CDR2 as SVGAGI. The CDR3 regions of human TCRbeta chains were subjected to immunosequencing. For the original study's pipeline: Repertoire TCRs were checked for matches against a reference library of SARS-CoV-2-specific TCRs that had been generated using the MIRA antigen-specificity platform. Breadth meant the fraction of unique TCRs that were SARS-CoV-2-associated, whereas depth meant the fraction of total T cells that were SARS-CoV-2-associated. Each spike-specific TCR was assigned to its reactive spike region and to a CD4 or CD8 class using the MIRA data. Log10-transformed breadth and depth values were compared by one-way ANOVA with Sidak's multiple comparisons tests. This immuneACCESS table, as held by TCRdb, lists in-frame sequences with V and J called but not all clones. Of the missing ones, under half trace to an unresolved V gene in checked studies; the others have no known cause. Clone size and V and J calls were adopted from that table, with D and trimming inferred from the DNA. Across this sample there are about 110,000 clones, with around 89% seen only once. The top ten constitute around 1.7% of the sample.

The TCR originated in an adult in good health. This receptor chain uses TRBV6-5 and TRBJ2-7; the junction holds 8 bases that match TRBD1. The material sequenced was peripheral blood, taken on day 0 of AZD1222 vaccination. The DNA sequence is as follows: TGTGCCAGCACTTGGGGGACAGGCTACGAGCAGTACTTC. Its protein is CASTWGTGYEQYF.